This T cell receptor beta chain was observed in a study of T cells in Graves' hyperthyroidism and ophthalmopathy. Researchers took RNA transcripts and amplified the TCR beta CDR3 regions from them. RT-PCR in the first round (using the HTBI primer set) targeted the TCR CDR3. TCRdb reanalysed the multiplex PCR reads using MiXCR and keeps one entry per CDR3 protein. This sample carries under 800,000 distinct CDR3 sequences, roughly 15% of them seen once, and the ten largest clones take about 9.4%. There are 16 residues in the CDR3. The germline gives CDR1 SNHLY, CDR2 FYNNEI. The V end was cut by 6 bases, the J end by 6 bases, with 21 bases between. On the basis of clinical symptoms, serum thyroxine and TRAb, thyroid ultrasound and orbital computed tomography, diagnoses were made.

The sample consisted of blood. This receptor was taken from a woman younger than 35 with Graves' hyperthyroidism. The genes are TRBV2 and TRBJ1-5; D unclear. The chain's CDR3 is CASSTGGRIQSQPQHF. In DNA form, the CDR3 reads TGTGCCAGCAGCACGGGTGGGAGGATTCAAAGTCAGCCCCAGCATTTT. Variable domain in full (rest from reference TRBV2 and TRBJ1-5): EPEVTQTPSHQVTQMGQEVILRCVPISNHLYFYWYRQILGQKVEFLVSFYNNEISEKSEIFDDQFSVERPDGSNFTLKIRSTKLEDSAMYFCASSTGGRIQSQPQHFGDGTRLSIL.